This entry is about one T cell receptor (beta chain). The antigen is unknown. This entry comes from a study of beta chain features in type 1 diabetes. Study observations and caveats: Naive, central memory and regulatory TCRB repertoires appeared more similar among patients than healthy donors. Whether HLA type influences TCRB rearrangement remained unresolved here. Among patients with Type 1 diabetes, TCRB CDR3s were moderately but significantly shorter in every one of the four CD4+ subsets.

The CDR3 sequence is 13 residues long. V lost 1 base, J lost 4 bases, and 6 bases lay in between. Germline loops: CDR1 SGHTA, CDR2 FQGNSA. Sorting with CD45RO/CCR7/CD25/CD127/CD95/CD27 yielded naive, central memory, regulatory and stem-like memory CD4+ cells. Every isolated RNA sample was fully reverse transcribed, so sequencing captured expressed TCRB transcripts. Produced via immunoSEQ multiplex PCR; TCRdb's table is partial and in-frame only. The sample contains over 150,000 clones, approximately 9% of which appear only once. Material: central memory CD4+ T cells from blood. The source is a woman aged 18 to 35 with type 1 diabetes. The chain combines TRBV7-2 with TRBJ2-3, with a possible D match to TRBD1 (6 bases). CDR3 DNA: TGTGCCAGCAGCTTAGGGACAGCAGATACGCAGTATTTT. Translation: CASSLGTADTQYF.